Only one count was recorded for the clone carrying this T cell receptor beta chain. This specimen comes from a study of cytomegalovirus exposure and HLA in healthy donors. V was clipped by 2 bases and J by 5 bases, with 12 bases between them. CDR3 length: 14 residues. CDR1 is MNHEY, CDR2 SMNVEV, per germline (reference sequence). This table comes from immunoSEQ multiplex PCR, and its TCRdb copy is limited to in-frame clones, with some not included. The sample has some 170,000 clones, more than 75% seen once. The specimen was PBMCs. The V and J genes are TRBV27 and TRBJ1-1; the D gene is possibly TRBD1 (6 bases). This clonotype was sampled from a woman in her 30s in good health and CMV-seronegative. The chain's CDR3 is CASSLAGARTEAFF. In DNA form, the CDR3 reads TGTGCCAGCAGTTTAGCGGGGGCGAGGACTGAAGCTTTCTTT.